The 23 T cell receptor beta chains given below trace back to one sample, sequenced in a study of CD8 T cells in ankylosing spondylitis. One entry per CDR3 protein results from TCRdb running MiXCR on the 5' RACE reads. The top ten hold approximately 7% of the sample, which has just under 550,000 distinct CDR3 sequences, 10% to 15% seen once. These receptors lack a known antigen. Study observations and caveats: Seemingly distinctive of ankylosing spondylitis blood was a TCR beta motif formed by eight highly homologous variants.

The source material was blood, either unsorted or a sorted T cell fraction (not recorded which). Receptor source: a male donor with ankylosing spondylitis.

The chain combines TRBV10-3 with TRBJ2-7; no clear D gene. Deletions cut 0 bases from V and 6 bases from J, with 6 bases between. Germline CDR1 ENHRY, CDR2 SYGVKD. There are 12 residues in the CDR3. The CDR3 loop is CAISESWGEQYV. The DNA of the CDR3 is TGTGCCATCAGTGAGTCATGGGGCGAGCAGTACGTC.

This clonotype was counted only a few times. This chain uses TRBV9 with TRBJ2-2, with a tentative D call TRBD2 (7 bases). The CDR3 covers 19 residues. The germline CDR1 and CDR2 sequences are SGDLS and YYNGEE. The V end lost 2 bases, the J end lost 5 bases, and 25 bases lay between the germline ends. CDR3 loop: CASSVRGSLGGGTTGELFF. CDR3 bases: TGTGCCAGCAGCGTTCGTGGGTCCCTGGGGGGGGGCACGACCGGGGAGCTGTTTTTT.

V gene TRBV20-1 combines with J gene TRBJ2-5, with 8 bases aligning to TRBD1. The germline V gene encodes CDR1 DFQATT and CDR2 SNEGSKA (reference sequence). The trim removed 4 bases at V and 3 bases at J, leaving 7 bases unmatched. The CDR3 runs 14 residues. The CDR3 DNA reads TGCAGTGCTACCACGACAGGGGCTAAAGAGACCCAGTACTTC. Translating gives CSATTTGAKETQYF.

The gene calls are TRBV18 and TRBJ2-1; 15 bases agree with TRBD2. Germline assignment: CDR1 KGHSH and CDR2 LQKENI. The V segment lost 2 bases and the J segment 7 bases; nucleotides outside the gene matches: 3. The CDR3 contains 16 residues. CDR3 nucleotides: TGTGCCAGCTCACCAGGGGGGACTAGCGGGAGGAATGAGCAGTTCTTC. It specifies CASSPGGTSGRNEQFF.

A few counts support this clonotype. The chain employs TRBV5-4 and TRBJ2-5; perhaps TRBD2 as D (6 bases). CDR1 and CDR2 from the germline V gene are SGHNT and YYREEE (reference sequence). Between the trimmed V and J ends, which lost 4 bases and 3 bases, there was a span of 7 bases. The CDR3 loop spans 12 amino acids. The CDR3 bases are TGTGCCAGCAGCGAGCGGGAAGAGACCCAGTACTTC. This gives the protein CASSEREETQYF. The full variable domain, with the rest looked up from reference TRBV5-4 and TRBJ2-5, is ETGVTQSPTHLIKTRGQQVTLRCSSQSGHNTVSWYQQALGQGPQFIFQYYREEENGRGNFPPRFSGLQFPNYSSELNVNALELDDSALYLCASSEREETQYFGPGTRLLVL.

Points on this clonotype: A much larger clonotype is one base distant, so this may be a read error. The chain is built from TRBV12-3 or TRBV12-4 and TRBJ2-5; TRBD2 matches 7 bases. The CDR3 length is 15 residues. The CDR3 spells CGSGTGSGFQETQYF. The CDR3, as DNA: TGTGGCAGCGGCACCGGTAGCGGGTTCCAAGAGACCCAGTACTTC.

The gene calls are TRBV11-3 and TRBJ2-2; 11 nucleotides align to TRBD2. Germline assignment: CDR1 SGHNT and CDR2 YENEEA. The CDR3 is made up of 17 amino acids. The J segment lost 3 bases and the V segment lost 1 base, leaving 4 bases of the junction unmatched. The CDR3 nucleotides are TGTGCCAGCAGCTTAGGACTAGCGGGAATTGACACCGGGGAGCTGTTTTTT. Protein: CASSLGLAGIDTGELFF.

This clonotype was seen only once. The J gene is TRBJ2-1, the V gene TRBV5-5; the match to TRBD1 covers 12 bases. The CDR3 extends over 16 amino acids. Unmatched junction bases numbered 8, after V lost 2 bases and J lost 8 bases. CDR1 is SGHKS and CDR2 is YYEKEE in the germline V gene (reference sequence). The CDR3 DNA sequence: TGTGCCAGCAGCTTTGCGGGACAGGGGGCATTCGATGAGCAGTTCTTC. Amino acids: CASSFAGQGAFDEQFF.

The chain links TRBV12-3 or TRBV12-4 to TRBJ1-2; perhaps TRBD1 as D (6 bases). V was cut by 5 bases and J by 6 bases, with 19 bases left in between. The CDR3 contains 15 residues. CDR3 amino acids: CASSPGIQGGDGYTF. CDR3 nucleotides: TGTGCCAGCAGTCCCGGGATACAGGGCGGCGATGGCTACACCTTC.

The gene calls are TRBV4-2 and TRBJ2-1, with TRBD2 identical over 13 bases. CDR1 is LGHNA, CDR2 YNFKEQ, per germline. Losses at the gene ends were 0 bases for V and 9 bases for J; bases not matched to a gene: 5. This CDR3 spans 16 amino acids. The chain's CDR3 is CASSQDKGTSGTEQFF. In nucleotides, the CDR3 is TGTGCCAGCAGCCAAGATAAGGGGACTAGCGGGACTGAGCAGTTCTTC.

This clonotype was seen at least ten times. The CDR3: CASSFGQRDEAFF. CDR3 in DNA: TGCGCCAGCAGCTTTGGACAGAGGGATGAAGCTTTCTTT. This chain joins TRBV5-1 and TRBJ1-1; D is perhaps TRBD1 (6 bases). This CDR3 comprises 13 residues. Trimming removed 2 bases at V and 7 bases at J, with 12 bases between. Per germline, CDR1 SGHRS and CDR2 YFSETQ.

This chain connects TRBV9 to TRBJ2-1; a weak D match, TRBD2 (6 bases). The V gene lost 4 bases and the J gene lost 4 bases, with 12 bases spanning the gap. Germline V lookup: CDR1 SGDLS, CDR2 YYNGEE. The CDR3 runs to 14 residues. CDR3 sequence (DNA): TGTGCCAGCAGCTCGGGCGGGACTTACAATGAGCAGTTCTTC. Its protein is CASSSGGTYNEQFF.

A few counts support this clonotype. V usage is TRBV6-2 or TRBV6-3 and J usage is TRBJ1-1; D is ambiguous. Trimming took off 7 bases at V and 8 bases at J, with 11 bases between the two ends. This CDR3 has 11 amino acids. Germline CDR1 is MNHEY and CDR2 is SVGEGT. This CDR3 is CASKIRREAFF. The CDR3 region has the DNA TGTGCCAGCAAAATCAGGAGAGAAGCTTTCTTT.

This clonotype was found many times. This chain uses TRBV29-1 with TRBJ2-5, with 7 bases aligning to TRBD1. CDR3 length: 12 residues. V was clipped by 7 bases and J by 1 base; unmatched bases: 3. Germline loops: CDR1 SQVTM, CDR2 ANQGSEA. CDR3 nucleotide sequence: TGCAGCGGAGGGGACAGCCAAGAGACCCAGTACTTC. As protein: CSGGDSQETQYF.

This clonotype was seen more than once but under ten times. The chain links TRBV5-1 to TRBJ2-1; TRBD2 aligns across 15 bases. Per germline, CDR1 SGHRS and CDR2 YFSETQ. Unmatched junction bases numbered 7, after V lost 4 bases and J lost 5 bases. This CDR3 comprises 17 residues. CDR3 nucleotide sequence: TGCGCCAGCAGCAGAGGACTAGCGGGAGGGATACACAATGAGCAGTTCTTC. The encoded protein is CASSRGLAGGIHNEQFF.

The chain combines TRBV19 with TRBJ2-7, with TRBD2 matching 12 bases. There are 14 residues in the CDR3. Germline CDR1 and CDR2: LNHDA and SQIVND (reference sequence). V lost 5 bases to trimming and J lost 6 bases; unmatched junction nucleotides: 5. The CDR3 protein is CASSGLAGFTEQYF. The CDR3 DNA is TGTGCCAGTAGTGGACTAGCGGGATTCACCGAGCAGTACTTC.

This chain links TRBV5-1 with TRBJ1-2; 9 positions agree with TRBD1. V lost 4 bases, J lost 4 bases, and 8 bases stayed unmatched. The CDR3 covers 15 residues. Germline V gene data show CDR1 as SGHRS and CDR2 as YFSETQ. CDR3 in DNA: TGCGCCAGCAGCGCCCAGACAGGGGGAGGCTATGGCTACACCTTC. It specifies CASSAQTGGGYGYTF.

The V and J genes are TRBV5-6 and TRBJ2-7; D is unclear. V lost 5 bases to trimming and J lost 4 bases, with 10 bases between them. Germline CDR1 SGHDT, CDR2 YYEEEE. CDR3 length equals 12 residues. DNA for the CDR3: TGTGCCAGCAGTCAAGGAGTTTACGAGCAGTACGTC. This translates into CASSQGVYEQYV.

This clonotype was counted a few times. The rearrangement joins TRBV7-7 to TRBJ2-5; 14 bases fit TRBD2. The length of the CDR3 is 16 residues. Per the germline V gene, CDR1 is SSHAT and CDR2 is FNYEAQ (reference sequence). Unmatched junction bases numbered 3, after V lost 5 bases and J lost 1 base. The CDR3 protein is CASSPGLAGGQETQYF. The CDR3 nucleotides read TGTGCCAGCAGCCCCGGACTAGCGGGAGGCCAAGAGACCCAGTACTTC.

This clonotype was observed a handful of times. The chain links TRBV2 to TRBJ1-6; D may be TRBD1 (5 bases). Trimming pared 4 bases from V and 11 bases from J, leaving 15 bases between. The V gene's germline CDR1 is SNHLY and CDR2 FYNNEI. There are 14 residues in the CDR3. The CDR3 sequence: CASSVGDLGAPLHF. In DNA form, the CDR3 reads TGTGCCAGCAGTGTGGGAGACTTAGGGGCACCCCTCCACTTT. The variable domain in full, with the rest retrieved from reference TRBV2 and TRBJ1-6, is EPEVTQTPSHQVTQMGQEVILRCVPISNHLYFYWYRQILGQKVEFLVSFYNNEISEKSEIFDDQFSVERPDGSNFTLKIRSTKLEDSAMYFCASSVGDLGAPLHFGNGTRLTVT.

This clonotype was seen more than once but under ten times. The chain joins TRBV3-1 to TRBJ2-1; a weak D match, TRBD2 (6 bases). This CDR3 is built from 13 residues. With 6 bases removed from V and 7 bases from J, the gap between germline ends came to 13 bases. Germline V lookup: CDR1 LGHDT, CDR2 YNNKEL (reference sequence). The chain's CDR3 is CASRSSATNEQFF. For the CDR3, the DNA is TGTGCCAGCAGGTCTAGCGCAACAAATGAGCAGTTCTTC.

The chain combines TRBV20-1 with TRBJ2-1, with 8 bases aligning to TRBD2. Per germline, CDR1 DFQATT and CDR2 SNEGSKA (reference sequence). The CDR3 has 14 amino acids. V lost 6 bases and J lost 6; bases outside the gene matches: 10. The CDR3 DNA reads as TGCAGTGCGGTAGCGGGATTTGAGGTCAATGAGCAGTTCTTC. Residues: CSAVAGFEVNEQFF.

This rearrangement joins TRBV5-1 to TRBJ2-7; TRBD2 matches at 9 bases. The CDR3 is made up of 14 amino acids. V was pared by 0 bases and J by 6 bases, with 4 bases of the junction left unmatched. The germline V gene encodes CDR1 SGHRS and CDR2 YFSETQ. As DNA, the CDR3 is TGCGCCAGCAGCTTGGTAGCGGGAGAAGGCGAGCAGTACTTC. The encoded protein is CASSLVAGEGEQYF.